A selection of T cell receptor beta chains follows, all from one sample in a study of cytomegalovirus exposure and HLA in healthy donors. Only in-frame clones appear in the TCRdb table, and some are missing; sequencing was by immunoSEQ multiplex PCR. The sample lists 150,000 to 200,000 clones, around three quarters seen once, with 1% in the top ten. What was sequenced was PBMCs. These receptors were collected from a woman in her 50s in good health and CMV-seropositive. CDR3s include the opening cysteine and the closing phenylalanine or tryptophan. Each record gives: CDR3 DNA, CDR3 protein, V gene, clone size, CDR3 length, J gene, D gene. The D gene is left open where the match is weak. The size field is filled for only some rows; it gives once, few, many or a size class.

cdr3_nt: TGCAGCGTTGAAAGACAGGGGAGAAACTATGGCTACACCTTC; cdr3_aa: CSVERQGRNYGYTF; v_call: TRBV29-1; clone_size: .; cdr3_length: 14; j_call: TRBJ1-2; d_call: TRBD1
cdr3_nt: TGTGCCAGCCGTCGGCTAGCGCGCACAGATACGCAGTATTTT; cdr3_aa: CASRRLARTDTQYF; v_call: TRBV2; clone_size: .; cdr3_length: 14; j_call: TRBJ2-3; d_call: .
cdr3_nt: TGTGCCAGCAGCGTAGCTCATTTAGCGGGGTACAATGAGCAGTTCTTC; cdr3_aa: CASSVAHLAGYNEQFF; v_call: TRBV9; clone_size: .; cdr3_length: 16; j_call: TRBJ2-1; d_call: TRBD2
cdr3_nt: TGTGCCAGCAGTGCAGGGGGCTTTCAGCCCCAGCATTTT; cdr3_aa: CASSAGGFQPQHF; v_call: TRBV7-2; clone_size: .; cdr3_length: 13; j_call: TRBJ1-5; d_call: TRBD1
cdr3_nt: TGCAGTGCTAGAGACAACATGGTCCACACCTTC; cdr3_aa: CSARDNMVHTF; v_call: TRBV20-1; clone_size: few; cdr3_length: 11; j_call: TRBJ1-2; d_call: .
cdr3_nt: TGTGCCGGAGGGCTAGCAGGAAGCACCGGGGAGCTGTTTTTT; cdr3_aa: CAGGLAGSTGELFF; v_call: TRBV2; clone_size: .; cdr3_length: 14; j_call: TRBJ2-2; d_call: .
cdr3_nt: TGTGCCACCAGCCGGGACACCTCCTACGAGCAGTACTTC; cdr3_aa: CATSRDTSYEQYF; v_call: TRBV15; clone_size: .; cdr3_length: 13; j_call: TRBJ2-7; d_call: .
cdr3_nt: TGTGCCAGCAGCGTAGAGAGGGAGCACTATGGCTACACCTTC; cdr3_aa: CASSVEREHYGYTF; v_call: TRBV9; clone_size: .; cdr3_length: 14; j_call: TRBJ1-2; d_call: .
cdr3_nt: TGCAGCGTTATCCCCACGGAGTCTCGGGTGCAGTTCTTC; cdr3_aa: CSVIPTESRVQFF; v_call: TRBV29-1; clone_size: .; cdr3_length: 13; j_call: TRBJ2-1; d_call: .
cdr3_nt: TGTGCCAGCAGTTTAAATCCAGGGGCTAATTCACCCCTCCACTTT; cdr3_aa: CASSLNPGANSPLHF; v_call: TRBV28; clone_size: .; cdr3_length: 15; j_call: TRBJ1-6; d_call: .
cdr3_nt: TGTGCCAGCAGTTTGAGCAGGGTGGAGGGCTACACCTTC; cdr3_aa: CASSLSRVEGYTF; v_call: TRBV28; clone_size: .; cdr3_length: 13; j_call: TRBJ1-2; d_call: .
cdr3_nt: TGTGCCAGCAGTTTTTATGGGAGTAGCTACGAGCAGTACTTC; cdr3_aa: CASSFYGSSYEQYF; v_call: TRBV27; clone_size: .; cdr3_length: 14; j_call: TRBJ2-7; d_call: .
cdr3_nt: TGTGCCAGCAGACCCGGGACAGGGGAGCACAATGAGCAGTTCTTC; cdr3_aa: CASRPGTGEHNEQFF; v_call: TRBV28; clone_size: .; cdr3_length: 15; j_call: TRBJ2-1; d_call: TRBD1
cdr3_nt: TGTGCCAGCACCACGAACCAGGGGTCAAATGAGCAGTTCTTC; cdr3_aa: CASTTNQGSNEQFF; v_call: TRBV6-6; clone_size: .; cdr3_length: 14; j_call: TRBJ2-1; d_call: .
cdr3_nt: TGTGCCAGCAGCCATAACAGGGTTAATTCACCCCTCCACTTT; cdr3_aa: CASSHNRVNSPLHF; v_call: TRBV7-9; clone_size: .; cdr3_length: 14; j_call: TRBJ1-6; d_call: .
cdr3_nt: TGTGCCAGCCGACAGGGGGAGATTCGACAGGCTGGGGAGCTGTTTTTT; cdr3_aa: CASRQGEIRQAGELFF; v_call: TRBV7-9; clone_size: .; cdr3_length: 16; j_call: TRBJ2-2; d_call: TRBD1
cdr3_nt: TGTGCCAGCTCACCACGAGATAGCACAGATACGCAGTATTTT; cdr3_aa: CASSPRDSTDTQYF; v_call: TRBV18; clone_size: .; cdr3_length: 14; j_call: TRBJ2-3; d_call: .
cdr3_nt: TGTGCCACCAGCAGGCTACAGGGGGCCGGTTCACCCCTCCACTTT; cdr3_aa: CATSRLQGAGSPLHF; v_call: TRBV15; clone_size: .; cdr3_length: 15; j_call: TRBJ1-6; d_call: TRBD1
cdr3_nt: TGTGCTAGCAGCTTGGGACAGGGACCCTCCTACGAGCAGTACTTC; cdr3_aa: CASSLGQGPSYEQYF; v_call: TRBV7-7; clone_size: few; cdr3_length: 15; j_call: TRBJ2-7; d_call: TRBD1
cdr3_nt: TGTGCCAGCAGCTGGGGAGGGGGTGGATCTAATGAAAAACTGTTTTTT; cdr3_aa: CASSWGGGGSNEKLFF; v_call: TRBV5-4; clone_size: .; cdr3_length: 16; j_call: TRBJ1-4; d_call: .
cdr3_nt: TGTGCCAGCAGTGAGACTAGAACAGCAGATACGCAGTATTTT; cdr3_aa: CASSETRTADTQYF; v_call: TRBV2; clone_size: .; cdr3_length: 14; j_call: TRBJ2-3; d_call: .
cdr3_nt: TGTGCCACCGACAGGGGTAGCACAGATACGCAGTATTTT; cdr3_aa: CATDRGSTDTQYF; v_call: TRBV6-1; clone_size: .; cdr3_length: 13; j_call: TRBJ2-3; d_call: TRBD1